These 30 T cell receptor beta chains were sequenced from one sample in a study of response to subunit inactivated influenza vaccine. TCRdb analysed the RT-PCR reads with MiXCR anew, one entry per CDR3 protein. The table records about 650,000 distinct CDR3 sequences, about 15% of them present only once. Sequencing used PBMCs from blood, obtained roughly 2 weeks before vaccination. The receptors were sampled from a man aged 50 to 60 who received an inactivated influenza vaccine.

The chain uses TRBV20-1 and TRBJ1-6; 8 bases match TRBD1. The germline V gene encodes CDR1 DFQATT and CDR2 SNEGSKA (reference sequence). The ends lost 2 bases at V and 6 bases at J; junction bases unmatched: 3. This CDR3 spans 14 amino acids. CDR3: CSARRQGFNSPLHF. Written as DNA, the CDR3 is TGCAGTGCTAGACGACAGGGGTTTAATTCACCCCTCCACTTT.

The table lists this clonotype with many counts. CDR3 in amino acids: CASSFASGPYNEQFF. The CDR3 bases are TGTGCCAGCAGTTTTGCTAGCGGGCCCTACAATGAGCAGTTCTTC. The chain uses TRBV12-3 or TRBV12-4 and TRBJ2-1, with TRBD2 matching 8 bases. The CDR3 loop spans 15 amino acids. V was pared by 3 bases and J by 2 bases, with 3 bases of the junction left unmatched.

This clonotype was observed many times. V and J are TRBV20-1 and TRBJ2-2, with 7 bases identical to TRBD2. This CDR3 is 16 amino acids long. J was trimmed by 1 base and V by 0 bases; bases with no gene match: 5. Germline V gene sequence: CDR1 DFQATT, CDR2 SNEGSKA (reference sequence). The CDR3 here is CSARDHQRENTGELFF. The DNA for the CDR3 is TGCAGTGCTAGAGATCACCAGCGGGAGAACACCGGGGAGCTGTTTTTT.

This clonotype was counted at least ten times. The chain links TRBV6-2 or TRBV6-3 to TRBJ2-3; 11 bases match TRBD2. The CDR3 is made up of 15 amino acids. Germline V gene data show CDR1 as MNHEY and CDR2 as SVGEGT. V was clipped by 8 bases and J by 2 bases; unmatched bases: 6. This CDR3 is CASVGTSGHTDTQYF. CDR3 sequence (DNA): TGTGCCAGCGTGGGGACTAGCGGCCACACAGATACGCAGTATTTT.

This clonotype was found many times. The V and J genes are TRBV29-1 and TRBJ2-3; 7 bases are a match to TRBD1. The trim removed 0 bases at V and 2 bases at J, leaving 8 bases unmatched. The germline gives CDR1 SQVTM, CDR2 ANQGSEA. The CDR3 runs to 16 residues. CDR3 residues: CSVEDLARGITDTQYF. DNA for the CDR3: TGCAGCGTTGAAGACCTGGCCAGGGGGATCACAGATACGCAGTATTTT.

This clonotype was seen a handful of times. The chain links TRBV4-3 to TRBJ2-4; TRBD1 or TRBD2 may be the D gene (5 bases each). V was shortened by 4 bases and J by 0 bases, with 10 bases between the two germline ends. This CDR3 has 15 residues. Germline V gene data show CDR1 as LGHNA and CDR2 as YSLEER. The CDR3 loop reads CASSPGDLAKNIQYF. CDR3 DNA sequence: TGCGCCAGCAGCCCTGGGGACCTAGCCAAAAACATTCAGTACTTC.

The genes are TRBV7-9 and TRBJ2-1; D is possibly TRBD2 (5 bases). This CDR3 is built from 14 residues. Trimming took off 5 bases at V and 5 bases at J, with 13 bases between the two ends. Germline V lookup: CDR1 SEHNR, CDR2 FQNEAQ (reference sequence). DNA for the CDR3: TGTGCCAGCAGCCCAACGCACGGGGACAATGAGCAGTTCTTC. It codes for CASSPTHGDNEQFF.

In its sample, this clonotype was seen many times. This chain uses TRBV20-1 with TRBJ1-3; 7 bases align to TRBD1. The V gene end was trimmed by 1 base and the J gene end by 0 bases; junction bases not matched to a gene: 9. The CDR3 covers 17 residues. From germline, CDR1 is DFQATT and CDR2 SNEGSKA (reference sequence). The CDR3 sequence: CSARGSYRGGSGNTIYF. The CDR3 bases are TGCAGTGCTAGAGGATCATACAGGGGTGGCTCTGGAAACACCATATATTTT.

CDR3 coding DNA: TGTGCCAGCAGTTATTCGGGGATCCCAGAGACCCAGTACTTC. It codes for CASSYSGIPETQYF. The J gene is TRBJ2-5, the V gene TRBV6-5, with D possibly matching TRBD2 (5 bases). From germline, CDR1 is MNHEY and CDR2 SVGAGI. This CDR3 comprises 14 residues. The ends were cut back, 3 bases at V and 4 bases at J, with 12 bases in the middle.

This chain connects TRBV27 to TRBJ2-1; a possible D gene is TRBD2 (7 bases). This CDR3 has 15 amino acids. Germline assignment: CDR1 MNHEY and CDR2 SMNVEV (reference sequence). Trimming removed 2 bases at V and 4 bases at J, with 12 bases between. CDR3 nucleotide sequence: TGTGCCAGCAGTTTAGGGGGGGGGCTTTACAATGAGCAGTTCTTC. This sequence encodes CASSLGGGLYNEQFF.

The J gene is TRBJ2-2, the V gene TRBV6-5; maybe TRBD2 (5 bases). V shed 5 bases and J shed 5 bases, with 12 bases lying between them. This CDR3 has 14 amino acids. The V gene's germline CDR1 is MNHEY and CDR2 SVGAGI. For the CDR3, the DNA is TGTGCCAGCAGTCATAGGGAGAGGACCGGGGAGCTGTTTTTT. It codes for CASSHRERTGELFF.

This clonotype has just a few counts. The V gene is TRBV18, the J gene TRBJ1-1; D may be TRBD1 (5 bases). The germline V gene encodes CDR1 KGHSH and CDR2 LQKENI. V was trimmed by 3 bases and J by 2 bases, leaving 16 bases between them. The CDR3 sequence is 16 residues long. The CDR3 DNA follows: TGTGCCAGCTCACCGTCAACCCAGGGTTTCAACACTGAAGCTTTCTTT. It encodes CASSPSTQGFNTEAFF.

This clonotype was observed a handful of times. V and J are TRBV29-1 and TRBJ2-5; 14 positions match TRBD2. The CDR3 contains 17 residues. In germline, CDR1 is SQVTM, CDR2 ANQGSEA. Unmatched junction bases numbered 8, after V lost 4 bases and J lost 1 base. CDR3 sequence: CSVAGLAGAGAQETQYF. The CDR3 DNA reads as TGCAGCGTTGCGGGACTAGCGGGGGCTGGGGCCCAAGAGACCCAGTACTTC.

V is TRBV19 and J is TRBJ1-5, with 9 bases lining up with TRBD1. V lost 4 bases to trimming and J lost 5 bases; unmatched junction nucleotides: 6. This CDR3 is 15 amino acids long. Germline V gene data show CDR1 as LNHDA and CDR2 as SQIVND (reference sequence). As DNA, the CDR3 is TGTGCCAGTAGTACCTCCGGACAGGGGCATCAGCCCCAGCATTTT. Protein sequence: CASSTSGQGHQPQHF.

There are a few counts of this clonotype. The J gene is TRBJ2-7, the V gene TRBV2; D not resolved. This CDR3 is 13 amino acids long. Germline assignment: CDR1 SNHLY and CDR2 FYNNEI. Trimming removed 5 bases at V and 1 base at J, with 9 bases between. The CDR3 loop reads CASSSSLSYEQYF. In DNA form, the CDR3 reads TGTGCCAGCAGTTCATCCCTATCCTACGAGCAGTACTTC. Variable domain in full (rest from reference TRBV2 and TRBJ2-7): EPEVTQTPSHQVTQMGQEVILRCVPISNHLYFYWYRQILGQKVEFLVSFYNNEISEKSEIFDDQFSVERPDGSNFTLKIRSTKLEDSAMYFCASSSSLSYEQYFGPGTRLTVT.

The V and J genes are TRBV20-1 and TRBJ2-1, with 10 bases matching TRBD2. Germline CDR1 is DFQATT and CDR2 is SNEGSKA (reference sequence). There are 17 residues in the CDR3. V shed 0 bases and J 2 bases; nucleotides not matched to a gene: 7. The CDR3, as DNA: TGCAGTGCTAGAGACCTAGCGGGGGTGAGCACCTACAATGAGCAGTTCTTC. It codes for CSARDLAGVSTYNEQFF.

A few counts support this clonotype. The chain employs TRBV2 and TRBJ2-7, with 7 nucleotides matching TRBD2. Losses at the gene ends were 4 bases for V and 2 bases for J; bases not matched to a gene: 11. The CDR3 runs to 16 residues. Germline V CDR1 and CDR2: SNHLY, FYNNEI. CDR3 nucleotide sequence: TGTGCCAGCAGTGGACCTGGACTAGGCGGGACCTACGAGCAGTACTTC. This gives the protein CASSGPGLGGTYEQYF. The variable domain in full, completed from reference TRBV2 and TRBJ2-7, reads EPEVTQTPSHQVTQMGQEVILRCVPISNHLYFYWYRQILGQKVEFLVSFYNNEISEKSEIFDDQFSVERPDGSNFTLKIRSTKLEDSAMYFCASSGPGLGGTYEQYFGPGTRLTVT.

This clonotype was seen repeatedly, ten times or more. The rearrangement joins TRBV7-9 to TRBJ2-1; tentatively, D is TRBD1 (6 bases). Trimming took off 6 bases at V and 4 bases at J, with 16 bases between the two ends. The CDR3 spans 15 residues. Germline V CDR1 and CDR2: SEHNR, FQNEAQ (reference sequence). CDR3 nucleotide sequence: TGTGCCAGCAGGCGCCCCCGGGACACATACAATGAGCAGTTCTTC. Translation: CASRRPRDTYNEQFF.

This clonotype was observed many times. This chain links TRBV24-1 with TRBJ2-3, with 10 bases fitting TRBD2. There are 16 residues in the CDR3. J lost 2 bases, V lost 5 bases, and 6 bases had no gene match. Germline loops: CDR1 KGHDR, CDR2 SFDVKD. CDR3 in amino acids: CATSALAGDYTDTQYF. The CDR3 DNA reads as TGTGCCACCAGTGCCCTAGCGGGAGACTACACAGATACGCAGTATTTT.

This clonotype was detected only a few times. This chain joins TRBV29-1 and TRBJ1-1, with a possible D match to TRBD1 (6 bases). Trimming left V 5 bases short and J 0 bases short, with 13 bases between. The germline V gene encodes CDR1 SQVTM and CDR2 ANQGSEA. The CDR3 length is 14 residues. CDR3 residues: CSVSKDRMNTEAFF. The DNA of the CDR3 is TGCAGCGTTTCAAAGGACAGAATGAACACTGAAGCTTTCTTT. Using reference TRBV29-1 and TRBJ1-1 for the parts outside the CDR3, the full variable domain is SAVISQKPSRDICQRGTSLTIQCQVDSQVTMMFWYRQQPGQSLTLIATANQGSEATYESGFVIDKFPISRPNLTFSTLTVSNMSPEDSSIYLCSVSKDRMNTEAFFGQGTRLTVV.

In this sample, this clonotype turned up a few times. The chain combines TRBV6-1 with TRBJ2-7, with D possibly TRBD2 on 6 matching bases. The CDR3 is 15 residues long. The germline V gene encodes CDR1 MNHNS and CDR2 SASEGT. V was trimmed by 1 base and J by 2 bases, leaving 12 bases between them. The CDR3 DNA reads as TGTGCCAGCAGTGAAGTGGGGACTGGGACCTACGAGCAGTACTTC. It codes for CASSEVGTGTYEQYF.

The chain carries TRBV7-6 and TRBJ1-5; D remains ambiguous. Germline loops: CDR1 SGHVS, CDR2 FNYEAQ. CDR3 length: 13 amino acids. V lost 8 bases and J lost 3, with 11 bases in between. The DNA for the CDR3 is TGTGCCAGCTTAGCGGGCTTCAATCAGCCCCAGCATTTT. Translating gives CASLAGFNQPQHF.

The chain employs TRBV20-1 and TRBJ2-1; 10 nucleotides agree with TRBD2. The CDR3 loop spans 13 amino acids. V lost 3 bases and J lost 7; bases outside the gene matches: 3. The germline V gene encodes CDR1 DFQATT and CDR2 SNEGSKA (reference sequence). The CDR3 DNA sequence: TGCAGTGCTAGGGCTAGCGGGAGTAATGAGCAGTTCTTC. Amino acid sequence: CSARASGSNEQFF.

The J gene is TRBJ2-5, the V gene TRBV19; D might be TRBD1 (6 bases). CDR3 length: 14 amino acids. Between the trimmed V and J ends, which lost 3 bases and 6 bases, there was a span of 14 bases. CDR1 is LNHDA, CDR2 SQIVND, per germline (reference sequence). The CDR3 loop is CASSMGHPWQTQYF. The CDR3 DNA reads TGTGCCAGTAGTATGGGACACCCCTGGCAGACCCAGTACTTC.

This clonotype has only a few counts. Here the CDR3 reads CASSLRLTSGTYNEQFF. The CDR3 DNA reads TGTGCCAGCAGTCTACGCCTGACTAGCGGGACTTACAATGAGCAGTTCTTC. This sequence joins TRBV6-2 or TRBV6-3 and TRBJ2-1, with 11 bases that match TRBD2. J gave up 4 bases and V 5 bases, and 10 bases lay outside the gene matches. CDR3 length: 17 amino acids. Germline loops: CDR1 MNHEY, CDR2 SVGEGT.

V and J are TRBV12-3 or TRBV12-4 and TRBJ2-7; 7 bases match TRBD2. V trimming: 4 bases; J trimming: 2 bases; junction bases outside the gene matches: 2. This CDR3 contains 13 residues. The CDR3 DNA reads as TGTGCCAGCAGTTCCACTAGCGCCTACGAGCAGTACTTC. Its protein is CASSSTSAYEQYF.

The chain has TRBV7-2 and TRBJ2-3; TRBD1 aligns across 8 bases. The CDR3 totals 14 residues. Germline CDR1 is SGHTA and CDR2 is FQGNSA. The junction had 5 bases not matched to a gene; V was cut back by 5 bases and J by 4 bases. CDR3 residues: CASSQGAMSDTQYF. In DNA, the CDR3 is TGTGCCAGCAGCCAGGGGGCGATGTCAGATACGCAGTATTTT.

This clonotype came up a few times. This chain uses TRBV6-1 with TRBJ1-4, with D uncertain. This CDR3 spans 15 amino acids. Germline V gene lookup returns CDR1 MNHNS and CDR2 SASEGT. Trimming shortened V by 6 bases and J by 5 bases, and 16 bases separated the two germline ends. The CDR3 DNA is TGTGCCAGCAGACCTACCCTGACGAGAAATGAAAAACTGTTTTTT. Its protein is CASRPTLTRNEKLFF.

A few counts support this clonotype. The chain links TRBV2 to TRBJ1-5; D not resolved. Germline CDR1 and CDR2: SNHLY and FYNNEI. There are 14 residues in the CDR3. Deletions cut 4 bases from V and 3 bases from J, with 10 bases between. CDR3 sequence (DNA): TGTGCCAGCAGTGCTGGTACAAACAATCAGCCCCAGCATTTT. As protein: CASSAGTNNQPQHF.

This clonotype was detected a few times. The genes are TRBV19 and TRBJ2-7; 9 bases line up with TRBD2. V was pared by 3 bases and J by 11 bases, with 8 bases of the junction left unmatched. The CDR3 contains 13 residues. Germline V gives CDR1 LNHDA, CDR2 SQIVND (reference sequence). As DNA, the CDR3 is TGTGCCAGTAGTATGATGACTAGCGGAAGCAAGTACTTC. This encodes CASSMMTSGSKYF.